The T cell receptor beta chain under discussion was sequenced for a study of regulatory T cells in long-lasting Graves disease. The authors built TCR beta libraries using iRepertoire HTBI primers and Arm-PCR of CDR3 regions. From the multiplex PCR reads, TCRdb called clonotypes with MiXCR, one entry per CDR3 protein. The profile shows more than 450,000 distinct CDR3 sequences, around 13% of them singletons. This clonotype was observed a few times. CDR1 is LNHDA, CDR2 SQIVND, per germline (reference sequence). V dropped 3 bases and J dropped 6 bases, with 18 bases sitting between them. This CDR3 has 16 amino acids. Time point given: newly diagnosed GD, antithyroid drugs for less than 3 months. With RNA extracted from PBMCs as input, the TCR library was made. The sample was also linked to a second study, of T cells in Graves' hyperthyroidism and ophthalmopathy. That paper adds: Blood samples included most of the expanded thyroid clonotypes exceeding 0.001.

The chain joins TRBV19 to TRBJ2-1; D might be TRBD2 (6 bases). Sample: peripheral blood mononuclear cells (PBMCs), taken at new diagnosis, from a patient treated with antithyroid drugs. This clonotype originated in a woman aged 25 to 39 with Graves disease. The CDR3 nucleotides read TGTGCCAGTAGTATCCCCGGAGGGCGGGCAGGCAATGAGCAGTTCTTC. It encodes CASSIPGGRAGNEQFF. Variable domain in full (rest from reference TRBV19 and TRBJ2-1): DGGITQSPKYLFRKEGQNVTLSCEQNLNHDAMYWYRQDPGQGLRLIYYSQIVNDFQKGDIAEGYSVSREKKESFPLTVTSAQKNPTAFYLCASSIPGGRAGNEQFFGPGTRLTVL.